Each of the 12 T cell receptor beta chains below was sequenced from the same sample in a study of beta chain features in type 1 diabetes. General study results and limits: All four CD4+ subsets of Type 1 diabetes patients contained TCRB CDR3s that were moderately but significantly shorter.

The antigens these receptors bind are not known. As every portion of the isolated RNA was reverse transcribed, the sequencing read expressed TCRB transcripts. Data came from immunoSEQ multiplex PCR; TCRdb stores just in-frame clones and leaves some out. The sample lists 300,000 to 400,000 clones; 8% to 10% were seen once. Sequenced material: central memory CD4+ T cells from blood. These receptors all stem from a man younger than 45 with type 1 diabetes.

Note on this clone: One end of the junction varies from germline; a read error may be responsible. The CDR3 here is CASSQDSLQTQYF. CDR3 in DNA: TGTGCCAGCAGCCAGGACAGTTTGCAGACCCAGTACTTC. The rearrangement joins TRBV5-1 to TRBJ2-5; D possibly corresponds to TRBD1 (6 bases). From germline, CDR1 is SGHRS and CDR2 YFSETQ. This CDR3 region has 13 residues.

This clone was detected many times. The V gene is TRBV19, the J gene TRBJ2-5; tentatively, D is TRBD1 (6 bases). From germline, CDR1 is LNHDA and CDR2 SQIVND (reference sequence). The germline V and J ends were trimmed by 6 bases and 2 bases, with 10 bases remaining between them. The CDR3 length is 13 residues. The CDR3 DNA reads as TGTGCCAGTAGCAGAGGGGGACAAGAGACCCAGTACTTC. It translates to CASSRGGQETQYF.

This clone turned up a few times. This rearrangement joins TRBV7-8 to TRBJ2-7; 8 bases map to TRBD1. Per germline, CDR1 SGHVS and CDR2 FQNEAQ. V shed 1 base, J shed 3 bases, and the junction held 5 bases outside the gene matches. The CDR3 totals 15 residues. CDR3 sequence reads: CASSLGTGIDYEQYF. The CDR3 DNA is TGTGCCAGCAGCTTAGGGACAGGGATAGACTACGAGCAGTACTTC.

This clone was observed a handful of times. Additional DNA sequences in this sample encode the identical CDR3. This chain uses TRBV27 with TRBJ1-6; D is unresolved. This CDR3 spans 14 amino acids. The germline V and J ends were trimmed by 5 bases and 4 bases, with 9 bases remaining between them. The V gene's germline CDR1 is MNHEY and CDR2 SMNVEV (reference sequence). The CDR3 coding sequence is TGTGCCAGCAGTCTCGGACTGTATAATTCACCCCTCCACTTT. Encoded protein: CASSLGLYNSPLHF.

V gene TRBV10-2 combines with J gene TRBJ1-3; D gene ambiguous. Deletions cut 3 bases from V and 2 bases from J, with 8 bases between. Germline values: CDR1 WSHSY, CDR2 SAAADI. CDR3 size: 14 residues. In nucleotides, the CDR3 is TGCGCCAGCAGTGAAAGATGGCCTGGAAACACCATATATTTT. It yields the protein CASSERWPGNTIYF.

V is TRBV7-8 and J is TRBJ2-5; no clear D. The germline V gene has CDR1 SGHVS and CDR2 FQNEAQ. Trimming took off 3 bases at V and 11 bases at J, with 19 bases between the two ends. The CDR3 covers 14 residues. The CDR3 reads CASSFGLVIPEQYF. The CDR3 bases are TGTGCCAGCAGCTTTGGATTAGTTATCCCGGAGCAGTACTTC. Based on the CDR3 plus reference TRBV7-8 and TRBJ2-5, the full variable domain is GAGVSQSPRYKVAKRGQDVALRCDPISGHVSLFWYQQALGQGPEFLTYFQNEAQLDKSGLPSDRFFAERPEGSVSTLKIQRTQQEDSAVYLCASSFGLVIPEQYFGPGTRLLVL.

For this clone: A read error is likely here: a far larger clone is one base away. This chain uses TRBV4-2 with TRBJ1-1; tentatively, D is TRBD1 (6 bases). V lost 4 bases and J 3 bases, leaving 18 bases between the germline ends. The length of the CDR3 is 16 residues. The germline CDR1 and CDR2 sequences are LGHNA and YNFKEQ. The CDR3 here is CASSPGDIRGDTEAFF. The CDR3 DNA reads TGTGCCAGCAGCCCGGGGGACATCCGGGGGGACACTGAAGCTTTCTTT.

This sequence joins TRBV28 and TRBJ2-3; D remains ambiguous. The CDR3 length is 12 residues. Germline lookup yields CDR1 MDHEN and CDR2 SYDVKM. V lost 6 bases and J lost 3, with 7 bases in between. CDR3 bases: TGTGCCAGCAGGCAGACGACAGATACGCAGTATTTT. Its translation is CASRQTTDTQYF. Full variable domain (outside the CDR3, taken from reference TRBV28 and TRBJ2-3): DVKVTQSSRYLVKRTGEKVFLECVQDMDHENMFWYRQDPGLGLRLIYFSYDVKMKEKGDIPEGYSVSREKKERFSLILESASTNQTSMYLCASRQTTDTQYFGPGTRLTVL.

This clone was counted between two and nine times. The chain employs TRBV30 and TRBJ2-7; 10 bases map to TRBD2. Germline CDR1 and CDR2: GTSNPN and SVGIG (reference sequence). V lost 8 bases and J lost 7; bases outside the gene matches: 14. The CDR3 is 14 amino acids. The CDR3 loop reads CALRSSGRITEQYF. The DNA of the CDR3 is TGTGCCCTCCGGAGTAGCGGGAGGATAACGGAGCAGTACTTC.

The genes are TRBV18 and TRBJ2-2, with 9 bases that match TRBD1. The CDR3 spans 14 residues. Germline-derived CDR1 and CDR2 are KGHSH and LQKENI. Trimming took 4 bases from V and 5 from J; bases not matched to a gene: 2. The CDR3 bases are TGTGCCAGCTCACGGACAGGGGAAACCGGGGAGCTGTTTTTT. Translating gives CASSRTGETGELFF. Full variable domain (remainder filled in from reference TRBV18 and TRBJ2-2): NAGVMQNPRHLVRRRGQEARLRCSPMKGHSHVYWYRQLPEEGLKFMVYLQKENIIDESGMPKERFSAEFPKEGPSILRIQQVVRGDSAAYFCASSRTGETGELFFGEGSRLTVL.

The sample holds a few counts of this clone. This chain connects TRBV7-8 to TRBJ2-1; no reliable D call. Germline V gene lookup returns CDR1 SGHVS and CDR2 FQNEAQ. Deletions cut 4 bases from V and 9 bases from J, with 22 bases between. This CDR3 is built from 16 residues. CDR3 residues: CASSSGLGQVTVEQFF. CDR3 bases: TGTGCCAGCAGCTCGGGTTTAGGCCAGGTCACAGTTGAGCAGTTCTTC.

The gene calls are TRBV5-4 and TRBJ1-1, with a tentative D call TRBD1 (5 bases). Looked up from germline, CDR1 is SGHNT and CDR2 is YYREEE (reference sequence). This CDR3 comprises 16 residues. V lost 4 bases to trimming and J lost 0 bases, with 16 bases between them. The CDR3 loop is CASSQDPGTMNTEAFF. DNA of the CDR3: TGTGCCAGCAGCCAAGATCCGGGGACCATGAACACTGAAGCTTTCTTT.